This is a list of T cell receptor beta chains from one sample in a study of somatic mutations in cytotoxic T cells in rheumatoid arthritis. Profiling relied on immunoSEQ multiplex PCR, and the TCRdb table lists in-frame clones only, not all of them. The sample has some 30,000 clones; 70% to 90% are singletons. The sequenced sample consisted of CD8+ T cells sorted from blood. Receptors were obtained from an adult with rheumatoid arthritis. CDR3s include the opening cysteine and the closing phenylalanine or tryptophan. D genes are given only for firm matches. A clone size is listed for some rows: how often the clone was seen (once, few, many), or a class if it is expanded.

-	TRBV5-7	TRBJ2-6	-	TGTGCCAGCAGCTCGACAGTCTCTGGGGCCAACGTCCTGACTTTC	CASSSTVSGANVLTF
-	TRBV6-5	TRBJ2-1	-	TGTGCCAGCAGTTATGCCGACATCTACAATGAGCAGTTCTTC	CASSYADIYNEQFF
TRBD2	TRBV11-2	TRBJ2-7	-	TGTGCCAGCAGCACTCCACTAGCGGGAGGGACCTACGAGCAGTACTTC	CASSTPLAGGTYEQYF
TRBD1	TRBV5-5	TRBJ2-1	-	TGTGCCAGCAGCCCCTTGGGGACAGGCCTCAATGAGCAGTTCTTC	CASSPLGTGLNEQFF
TRBD1	TRBV4-1	TRBJ2-7	few	TGCGCCAGCAGCCAAGCCGCCGGGACAGGGCCCTCCTACGAGCAGTACTTC	CASSQAAGTGPSYEQYF
TRBD1	TRBV7-9	TRBJ1-1	-	TGTGCCAGCAGCTACGACAGGGTGAGGATGAACACTGAAGCTTTCTTT	CASSYDRVRMNTEAFF
-	TRBV11-3	TRBJ2-1	-	TGTGCCAGCAGCTTAATCGGGAATGAGCAGTTCTTC	CASSLIGNEQFF
TRBD1	TRBV7-2	TRBJ2-7	few	TGTGCCAGCAGCCCTCTCTTGCTGCCCTGGGACAGGTCCTCCTACGAGCAGTACTTC	CASSPLLLPWDRSSYEQYF
-	TRBV25-1	TRBJ2-7	-	TGTGCCAGCAGTGAGGGCAGGGTAAGATACGAGCAGTACTTC	CASSEGRVRYEQYF
TRBD1	TRBV4-3	TRBJ2-7	-	TGCGCCAGCAGCCCCAAGTCCGAAATTACAGGGGGCGAGCAGTACTTC	CASSPKSEITGGEQYF
-	TRBV4-1	TRBJ2-7	-	TGCGCCAGCAGCCAAGAACAGCTCTCCTACGAGCAGTACTTC	CASSQEQLSYEQYF
-	TRBV30	TRBJ1-2	-	TGTGCCGGTCCGGGAATTTATGGCTACACCTTC	CAGPGIYGYTF
TRBD1	TRBV9	TRBJ2-1	-	TGTGCCAGCAGCTTTTTTATAGGGGGCAGCCCCAATGAGCAGTTCTTC	CASSFFIGGSPNEQFF
-	TRBV4-1	TRBJ2-5	-	TGCGCCAGCAGCCAAGAGGAGATAGCGGAATTCAAAGAGACCCAGTACTTC	CASSQEEIAEFKETQYF
TRBD2	TRBV11-2	TRBJ2-2	-	TGTGCCAGCAGCGGGATAGCGGGAGCCGGGGAGCTGTTTTTT	CASSGIAGAGELFF
TRBD1	TRBV7-9	TRBJ2-1	-	TGTGCCAGCAGCCCAGGGGACAGGGGGGACGGTGAGCAGTTCTTC	CASSPGDRGDGEQFF
-	TRBV19	TRBJ1-5	-	TGTGCCAGTAGCTTTTCCCTGGGACGGACTAATCAGCCCCAGCATTTT	CASSFSLGRTNQPQHF
-	TRBV28	TRBJ1-4	-	TGTGCCAGCACCTACCCAGGGACTAATGAAAAACTGTTTTTT	CASTYPGTNEKLFF
-	TRBV4-2	TRBJ2-7	few	TGTGCCAGCAGCCAAGTAAGGGAGGAGCAGTACTTC	CASSQVREEQYF
TRBD1	TRBV9	TRBJ1-2	-	TGTGCCAGCAGCACTGGGACAGCCCGTCCTAACTATGGCTACACCTTC	CASSTGTARPNYGYTF
-	TRBV7-9	TRBJ2-1	-	TGTGCCACCACAGGGCCTTACAATGAGCAGTTCTTC	CATTGPYNEQFF
TRBD1	TRBV27	TRBJ2-7	-	TGTGCCAGCAGTTTCGACAGGGGGGGTCCCTACGAGCAGTACTTC	CASSFDRGGPYEQYF
TRBD2	TRBV4-1	TRBJ2-7	-	TGCGCCAGCAGCCAAGAGCTAGCGGGACCCTACGAGCAGTACTTC	CASSQELAGPYEQYF
TRBD2	TRBV9	TRBJ2-2	-	TGTGCCAGCAGCGTAACGTCCCGGACTAGCGGGAGGGCCCCGGGTAACACCGGGGAGCTGTTTTTT	CASSVTSRTSGRAPGNTGELFF
-	TRBV11-2	TRBJ2-7	-	TGTGCCAGCAGCATACTAACAGGGGCGGGGGAGCAGTACTTC	CASSILTGAGEQYF
-	TRBV5-4	TRBJ2-3	-	TGTGCCAGCAGCTACGGGGACAGCGGACTAGCTGTTACAGATACGCAGTATTTT	CASSYGDSGLAVTDTQYF
TRBD2	TRBV27	TRBJ2-7	-	TGTGCCAGCAGTTGGGCGGGGGCCTACGAGCAGTACTTC	CASSWAGAYEQYF
-	TRBV6-5	TRBJ2-7	once	TGTGCCAGCAGTTACCTGCAGTCTCCCTACGAGCAGTACTTC	CASSYLQSPYEQYF
TRBD1	TRBV7-9	TRBJ1-2	-	TGTGCCAGCAGCTGGGTAACAGGGGCCGGGGGCTACACCTTC	CASSWVTGAGGYTF
-	TRBV7-8	TRBJ1-2	-	TGTGCCAGCAGCTTGACATCTAACTATGGCTACACCTTC	CASSLTSNYGYTF
-	TRBV27	TRBJ2-7	-	TGTGCCAGCAGTTTAGTGGGACACACCTACGAGCAGTACTTC	CASSLVGHTYEQYF
-	TRBV7-3	TRBJ2-5	-	TGTGCCAGCAGCTTAACCCAGGGGAGAGAGACCCAGTACTTC	CASSLTQGRETQYF
-	TRBV2	TRBJ2-1	-	TGTGCCAGCCGACCCGGCTCCTACAATGAGCAGTTCTTC	CASRPGSYNEQFF
-	TRBV9	TRBJ1-1	once	TGTGCCAGCAGCGAAGGACCGTCGGGCACTGAAGCTTTCTTT	CASSEGPSGTEAFF
-	TRBV5-1	TRBJ1-5	-	TGCGCCAGCAGCTTGGGGCAGGGACCTAATCAGCCCCAGCATTTT	CASSLGQGPNQPQHF
-	TRBV2	TRBJ2-7	-	TGTGCCAGCAGCGGCAGGGTCTACGAGCAGTACTTC	CASSGRVYEQYF
TRBD2	TRBV29-1	TRBJ2-5	once	TGCAGCGTAGATTTCCTAGCGGGGGGCCTCCAAGAGACCCAGTACTTC	CSVDFLAGGLQETQYF
-	TRBV4-1	TRBJ1-1	-	TGCGCCAGCAGCCAACGGGAGACTGAAGCTTTCTTT	CASSQRETEAFF
-	TRBV7-6	TRBJ2-1	-	TGTGCCAGCAGGAGTATCTCCTACAATGAGCAGTTCTTC	CASRSISYNEQFF
-	TRBV19	TRBJ2-3	-	TGTGCCAGTAGGGCCGGAGGGGCTCAGGATACGCAGTATTTT	CASRAGGAQDTQYF
TRBD2	TRBV9	TRBJ2-7	-	TGTGCCAGCAGCTCTATAGCGGGGGGGGAGGACGAGCAGTACTTC	CASSSIAGGEDEQYF
-	TRBV27	TRBJ2-3	-	TGTGCCATCGGAGAAACCTCAACGCAGTATTTT	CAIGETSTQYF
-	TRBV28	TRBJ1-2	few	TGTGCCAGCAGTCCACTAGAGGGGCCGAGCTATGGCTACACCTTC	CASSPLEGPSYGYTF
TRBD2	TRBV7-7	TRBJ2-7	-	TGTGCCAGCAGCCCAGGGGAGGGAGGACTAGCGGGGGCTCGCGAGCAGTACTTC	CASSPGEGGLAGAREQYF
TRBD2	TRBV6-6	TRBJ2-7	-	TGTGCCAGCAGTAATAGCGGGGGGGACTACGAGCAGTACTTC	CASSNSGGDYEQYF
-	TRBV9	TRBJ2-3	once	TGTGCCAGCAGCGTACTATCCGGAGGACTTAGCACAGATACGCAGTATTTT	CASSVLSGGLSTDTQYF
-	TRBV9	TRBJ1-1	-	TGTGCCAGCAGCCCCCCTTTTCGCACTGAAGCTTTCTTT	CASSPPFRTEAFF
-	TRBV9	TRBJ2-1	-	TGTGCCAGCAGTGACAAGGGGGGGAGCTCCTACAATGAGCAGTTCTTC	CASSDKGGSSYNEQFF
-	TRBV15	TRBJ2-1	-	TGTGCCACCAGCAACGGGGGAAGCTCCTACAATGAGCAGTTCTTC	CATSNGGSSYNEQFF
TRBD2	TRBV18	TRBJ2-1	-	TGTGCCAGCTCACCCCTCGGACTAGCGGGACTTTCCGGAGGCAATGAGCAGTTCTTC	CASSPLGLAGLSGGNEQFF